Listed below are T cell receptor beta chains from one sample, sequenced in a study of T cell responses to AZD1222 COVID-19 vaccine. TCRdb's copy holds only in-frame clones and misses some; the assay was immunoSEQ multiplex PCR. The table lists approximately 150,000 clones, roughly 87% of them singletons. Sequencing used peripheral blood, obtained 28 days after the second dose of the MenACWY control vaccine. These receptors were taken from an adult who received the MenACWY meningococcal vaccine as a control. The CDR3 runs from the conserved cysteine through the conserved F or W. D genes are given only for firm matches.

TRBV5-4	NA	TRBJ1-1	CASSLAGVRDTEAFF
TRBV7-9	NA	TRBJ1-5	CASSLSGGPQHF
TRBV12-3/TRBV12-4	NA	TRBJ1-2	CASSLADGYTF
TRBV19	TRBD1	TRBJ2-1	CASITQGRGAYNEQFF
TRBV15	NA	TRBJ2-3	CATSVTGVRRDTQYF
TRBV25-1	NA	TRBJ1-5	CASSEGATDYSNQPQHF
TRBV7-2	NA	TRBJ1-2	CASSDYPGSYGYTF
TRBV6-1	TRBD1	TRBJ1-6	CASSDGQGIGKTLHF
TRBV11-3	TRBD1	TRBJ1-2	CASSSGTGGRLGYTF
TRBV19	NA	TRBJ1-5	CASSATLNQPQHF
TRBV3-1/TRBV3-2	TRBD1	TRBJ2-7	CASSQTTGTLYF
TRBV5-5	NA	TRBJ1-3	CASSLRNSGNTIYF
TRBV29-1	NA	TRBJ1-2	CSVEAGSLTGYTF
TRBV7-7	TRBD1	TRBJ2-3	CASSPGGRTDTQYF
TRBV5-1	NA	TRBJ2-7	CASSQWAAYEQYF
TRBV11-1	NA	TRBJ1-6	CASSLFGDSPLHF
TRBV5-1	TRBD1	TRBJ1-1	CASSRGTEIMNTEAFF
TRBV19	TRBD1	TRBJ2-5	CASSPQKGAWETQYF